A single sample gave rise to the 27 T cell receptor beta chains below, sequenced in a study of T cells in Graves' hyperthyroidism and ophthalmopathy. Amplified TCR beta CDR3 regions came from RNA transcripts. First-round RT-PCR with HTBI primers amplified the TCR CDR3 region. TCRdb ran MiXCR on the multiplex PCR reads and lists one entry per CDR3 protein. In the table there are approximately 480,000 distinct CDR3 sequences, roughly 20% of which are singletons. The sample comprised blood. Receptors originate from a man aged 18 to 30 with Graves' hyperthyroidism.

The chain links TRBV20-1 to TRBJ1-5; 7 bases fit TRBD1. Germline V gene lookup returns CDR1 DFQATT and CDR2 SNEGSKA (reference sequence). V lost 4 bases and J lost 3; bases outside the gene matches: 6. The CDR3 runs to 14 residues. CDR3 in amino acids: CSANEGQLNQPQHF. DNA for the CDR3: TGCAGTGCTAATGAGGGACAGCTCAATCAGCCCCAGCATTTT.

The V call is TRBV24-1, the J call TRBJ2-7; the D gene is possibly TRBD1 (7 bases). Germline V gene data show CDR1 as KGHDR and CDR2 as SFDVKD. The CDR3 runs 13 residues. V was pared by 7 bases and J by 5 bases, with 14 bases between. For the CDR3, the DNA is TGTGCCACCAGCCAGGGGGGCCCTGACGAGCAGTACTTC. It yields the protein CATSQGGPDEQYF.

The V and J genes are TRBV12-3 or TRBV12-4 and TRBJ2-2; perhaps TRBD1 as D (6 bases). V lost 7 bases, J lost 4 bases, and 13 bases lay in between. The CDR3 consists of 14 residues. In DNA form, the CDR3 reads TGTGCCAGCACCCAATTCAGGGGCACCGGGGAGCTGTTTTTT. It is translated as CASTQFRGTGELFF.

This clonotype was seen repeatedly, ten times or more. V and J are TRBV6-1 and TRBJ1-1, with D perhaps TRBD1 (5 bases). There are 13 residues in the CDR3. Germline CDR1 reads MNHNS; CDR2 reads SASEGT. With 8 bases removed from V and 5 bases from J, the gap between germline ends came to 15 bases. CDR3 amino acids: CASSPGGRTEAFF. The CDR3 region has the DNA TGTGCCAGCTCTCCCGGGGGTAGAACTGAAGCTTTCTTT.

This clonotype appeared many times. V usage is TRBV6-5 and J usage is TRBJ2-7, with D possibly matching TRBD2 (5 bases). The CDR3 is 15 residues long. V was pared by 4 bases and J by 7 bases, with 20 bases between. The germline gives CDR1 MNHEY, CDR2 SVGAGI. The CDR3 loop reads CASSLRAEIPGEQYF. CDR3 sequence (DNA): TGTGCCAGCAGTTTAAGGGCCGAAATCCCGGGAGAGCAGTACTTC.

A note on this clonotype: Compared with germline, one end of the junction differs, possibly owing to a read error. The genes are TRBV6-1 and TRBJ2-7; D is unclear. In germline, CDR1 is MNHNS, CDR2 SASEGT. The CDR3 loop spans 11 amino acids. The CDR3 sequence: CATVVAYDQYF. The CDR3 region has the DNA TGTGCCACGGTGGTTGCCTACGATCAGTACTTC.

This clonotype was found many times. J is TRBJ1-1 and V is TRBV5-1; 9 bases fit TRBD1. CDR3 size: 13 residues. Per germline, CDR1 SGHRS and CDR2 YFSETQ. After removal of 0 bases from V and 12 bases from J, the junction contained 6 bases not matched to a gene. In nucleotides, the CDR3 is TGCGCCAGCAGCTTGGGACAGGGGGGTTCAACTTTCTTT. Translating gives CASSLGQGGSTFF.

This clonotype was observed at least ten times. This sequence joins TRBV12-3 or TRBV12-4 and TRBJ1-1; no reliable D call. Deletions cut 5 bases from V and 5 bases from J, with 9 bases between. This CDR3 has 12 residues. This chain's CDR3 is CASSPRVTEAFF. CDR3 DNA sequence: TGTGCCAGCAGTCCTAGGGTTACTGAAGCTTTCTTT.

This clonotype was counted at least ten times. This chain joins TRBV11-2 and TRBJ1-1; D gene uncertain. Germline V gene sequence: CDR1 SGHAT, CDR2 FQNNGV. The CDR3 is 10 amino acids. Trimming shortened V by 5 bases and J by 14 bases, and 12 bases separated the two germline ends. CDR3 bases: TGTGCCAGCAGCCCCCCGGGAACCTTCTTT. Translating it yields CASSPPGTFF.

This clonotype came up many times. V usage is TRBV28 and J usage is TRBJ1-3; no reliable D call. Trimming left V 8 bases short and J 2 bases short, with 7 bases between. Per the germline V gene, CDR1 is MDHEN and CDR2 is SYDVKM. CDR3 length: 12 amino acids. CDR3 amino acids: CASQTTGNTIYF. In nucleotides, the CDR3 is TGTGCCAGCCAGACAACTGGAAACACCATATATTTT. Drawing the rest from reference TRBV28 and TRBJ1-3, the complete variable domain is DVKVTQSSRYLVKRTGEKVFLECVQDMDHENMFWYRQDPGLGLRLIYFSYDVKMKEKGDIPEGYSVSREKKERFSLILESASTNQTSMYLCASQTTGNTIYFGEGSWLTVV.

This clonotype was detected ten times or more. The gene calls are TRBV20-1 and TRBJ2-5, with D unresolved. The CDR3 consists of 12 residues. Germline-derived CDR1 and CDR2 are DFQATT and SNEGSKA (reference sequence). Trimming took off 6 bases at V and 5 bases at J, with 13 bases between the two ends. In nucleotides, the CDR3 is TGCAGTGCGAGGCCAGGTGGGGAGACCCAGTACTTC. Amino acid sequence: CSARPGGETQYF.

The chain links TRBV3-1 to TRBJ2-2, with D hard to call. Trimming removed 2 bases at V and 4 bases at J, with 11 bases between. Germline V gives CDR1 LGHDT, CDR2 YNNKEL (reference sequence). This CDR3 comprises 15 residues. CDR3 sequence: CASSQRSRGTGELFF. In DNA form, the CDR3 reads TGTGCCAGCAGCCAACGTTCTCGAGGCACCGGGGAGCTGTTTTTT.

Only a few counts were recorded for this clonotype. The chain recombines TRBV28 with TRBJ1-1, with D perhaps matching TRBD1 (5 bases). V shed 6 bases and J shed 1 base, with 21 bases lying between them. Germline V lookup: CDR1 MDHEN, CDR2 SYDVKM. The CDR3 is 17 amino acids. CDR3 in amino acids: CASSQGVWGAGNTEAFF. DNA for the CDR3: TGTGCCAGCAGCCAAGGGGTCTGGGGCGCGGGGAACACTGAAGCTTTCTTT. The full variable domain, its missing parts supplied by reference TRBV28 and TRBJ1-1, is DVKVTQSSRYLVKRTGEKVFLECVQDMDHENMFWYRQDPGLGLRLIYFSYDVKMKEKGDIPEGYSVSREKKERFSLILESASTNQTSMYLCASSQGVWGAGNTEAFFGQGTRLTVV.

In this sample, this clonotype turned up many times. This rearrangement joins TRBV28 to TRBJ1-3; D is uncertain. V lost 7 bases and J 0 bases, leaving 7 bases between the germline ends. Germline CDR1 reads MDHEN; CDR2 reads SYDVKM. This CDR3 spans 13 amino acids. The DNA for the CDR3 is TGTGCCAGCAAGAGGTTCTCTGGAAACACCATATATTTT. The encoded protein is CASKRFSGNTIYF.

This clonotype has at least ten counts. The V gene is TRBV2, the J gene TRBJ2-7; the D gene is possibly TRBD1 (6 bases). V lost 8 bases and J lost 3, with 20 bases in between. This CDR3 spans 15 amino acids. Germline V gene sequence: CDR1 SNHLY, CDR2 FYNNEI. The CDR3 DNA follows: TGTGCCAGCCGGGTCGGTTACAGGGTGAACTACGAGCAGTACTTC. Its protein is CASRVGYRVNYEQYF.

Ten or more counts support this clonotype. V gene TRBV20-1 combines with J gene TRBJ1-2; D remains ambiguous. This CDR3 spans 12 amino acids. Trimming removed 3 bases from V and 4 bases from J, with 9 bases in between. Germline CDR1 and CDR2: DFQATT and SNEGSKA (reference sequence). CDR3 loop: CSASGPRYGYTF. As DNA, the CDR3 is TGCAGTGCTAGTGGGCCGCGCTATGGCTACACCTTC.

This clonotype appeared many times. The DNA for the CDR3 is TGTGCCAGCAGTCGGACAGGGCGAACCGGGGAGCTGTTTTTT. Amino acids: CASSRTGRTGELFF. V gene TRBV6-1 combines with J gene TRBJ2-2, with 8 bases matching TRBD1. The CDR3 is made up of 14 amino acids. V shed 5 bases, J shed 5 bases, and the junction held 4 bases outside the gene matches. Germline lookup yields CDR1 MNHNS and CDR2 SASEGT.

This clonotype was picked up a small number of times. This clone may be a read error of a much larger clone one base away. The CDR3 DNA follows: TGTGCCAGCAGTCCAGTGGCCCCTGACTGTGGCTACACCTTC. The encoded protein is CASSPVAPDCGYTF. The rearrangement uses TRBV27 and TRBJ1-2; D gene uncertain. This CDR3 is built from 14 residues. Trimming pared 5 bases from V and 7 bases from J, leaving 17 bases between. Germline V gene data show CDR1 as MNHEY and CDR2 as SMNVEV (reference sequence).

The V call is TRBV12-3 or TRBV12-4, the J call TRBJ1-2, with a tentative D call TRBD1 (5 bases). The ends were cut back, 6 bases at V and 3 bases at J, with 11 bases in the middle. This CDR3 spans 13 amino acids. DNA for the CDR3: TGTGCCAGCAGGGACACGATGGACTATGGCTACACCTTC. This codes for CASRDTMDYGYTF.

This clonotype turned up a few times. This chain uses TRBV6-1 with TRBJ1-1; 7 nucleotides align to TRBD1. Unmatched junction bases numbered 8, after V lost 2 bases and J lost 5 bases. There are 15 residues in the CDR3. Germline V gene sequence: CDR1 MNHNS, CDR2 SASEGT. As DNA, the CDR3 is TGTGCCAGCAGTGAACCTAGGGGGCGCAGGACTGAAGCTTTCTTT. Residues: CASSEPRGRRTEAFF.

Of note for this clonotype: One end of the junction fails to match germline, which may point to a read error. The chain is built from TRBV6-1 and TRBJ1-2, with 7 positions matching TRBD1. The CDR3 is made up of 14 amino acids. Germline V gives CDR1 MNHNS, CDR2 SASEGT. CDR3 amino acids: CASRETGYNYGYTF. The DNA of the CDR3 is TGTGCCAGCCGTGAGACAGGGTATAACTATGGCTACACCTTC.

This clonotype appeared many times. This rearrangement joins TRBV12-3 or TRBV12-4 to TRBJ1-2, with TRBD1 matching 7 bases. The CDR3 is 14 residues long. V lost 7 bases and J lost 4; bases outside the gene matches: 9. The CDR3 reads CASTTKGAVYGYTF. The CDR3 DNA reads TGTGCCAGCACAACCAAGGGGGCGGTCTATGGCTACACCTTC.

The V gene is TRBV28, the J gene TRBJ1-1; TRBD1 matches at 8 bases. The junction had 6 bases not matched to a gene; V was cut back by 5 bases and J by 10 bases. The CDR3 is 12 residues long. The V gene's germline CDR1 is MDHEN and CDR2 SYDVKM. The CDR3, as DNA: TGTGCCAGCAGTCCAGGGGGCGAGGTAGCTTTCTTT. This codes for CASSPGGEVAFF.

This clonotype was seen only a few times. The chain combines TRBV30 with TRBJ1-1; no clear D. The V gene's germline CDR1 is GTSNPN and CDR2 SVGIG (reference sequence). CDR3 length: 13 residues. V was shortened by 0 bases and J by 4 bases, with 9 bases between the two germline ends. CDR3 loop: CAWSVVFSTEAFF. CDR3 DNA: TGTGCCTGGAGTGTGGTCTTCAGCACTGAAGCTTTCTTT.

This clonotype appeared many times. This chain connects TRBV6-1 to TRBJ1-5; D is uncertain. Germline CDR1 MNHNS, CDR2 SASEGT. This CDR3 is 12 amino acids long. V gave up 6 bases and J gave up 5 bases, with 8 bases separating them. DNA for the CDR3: TGTGCCAGCAGCGAAACAGATCAGCCCCAGCATTTT. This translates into CASSETDQPQHF.

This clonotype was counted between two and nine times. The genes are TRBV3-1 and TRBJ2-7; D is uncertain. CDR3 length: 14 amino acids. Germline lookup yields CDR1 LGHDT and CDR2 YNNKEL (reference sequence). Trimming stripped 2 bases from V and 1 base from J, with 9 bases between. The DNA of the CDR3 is TGTGCCAGCAGCCAACGGACGGTATCCTACGAGCAGTACTTC. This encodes CASSQRTVSYEQYF.

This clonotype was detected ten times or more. The CDR3 is CASSLLSGTGAEAFF. As DNA, the CDR3 is TGTGCCAGCAGCTTGTTATCCGGGACAGGGGCTGAAGCTTTCTTT. The rearrangement joins TRBV11-2 to TRBJ1-1, with 10 bases that match TRBD1. This CDR3 contains 15 residues. J gave up 6 bases and V 3 bases, and 7 bases lay outside the gene matches. The germline V gene has CDR1 SGHAT and CDR2 FQNNGV.